This TCR beta chain originates from a study of Ad26.COV2.S vaccination and SARS-CoV-2 variants. For the study at large: Donor participated within the Ad26.COV2.S arm of the COV1001 trial. Intramuscular Ad26.COV2.S at 5x10^10 or 1x10^11 viral particles. Study-wide results and caveats: Vaccinated and placebo-treated recipients had similar non-spike TCR breadth.

This sample's treatment: approximately 18 received Ad26.COV2.S at low or high dose, single or two shots; roughly 5 received placebo; per-sample allocation not given. Following the first vaccine or placebo injection, samples were taken on day 63. This vaccine is an Ad26 vector that expresses the Wuhan-strain SARS-CoV-2 spike. The protocol was immunoSEQ multiplex PCR, while the TCRdb copy is restricted to in-frame clones and leaves out a portion. Here the sample spans roughly 410,000 clones, about 80% being singletons. This clone was picked up one time. Its antigen is not identified. The CDR3 loop spans 15 amino acids. CDR1 and CDR2 (germline): SNHLY, FYNNEI. V was trimmed by 4 bases and J by 5 bases, leaving 15 bases between them.

This chain links TRBV2 with TRBJ2-1, with a tentative D call TRBD2 (6 bases). The specimen was peripheral blood, collected in a trial of Ad26.COV2.S vaccine versus placebo. The TCR originated in a person aged 18-60 years who received the Ad26.COV2.S COVID-19 vaccine or a placebo. The CDR3 protein is CASSGGDWYNNEQFF. The DNA of the CDR3 is TGTGCCAGCAGTGGAGGGGACTGGTATAACAATGAGCAGTTCTTC.